This TCR beta chain was observed in a study of tissue T cells after allogeneic stem cell transplantation. General study results and limits: Within patients, tissue anatomy strongly shaped TCR repertoire composition. Shared clones across patients were few; motif clustering revealed tissue-specific shared signatures.

Points on this clone: Its specificity is unknown. Genes here carry mouse names. The read ends 1 residue before the CDR3 terminus; that terminus is restored from the germline J gene.

This CDR3 has 17 amino acids. V was pared by 0 bases and J by 2 bases, with 6 bases of the junction left unmatched. Germline V gene data show CDR1 as SGHSN and CDR2 as HYEKVE. Time point in this sample: mouse harvest day 14 after allogeneic transplant. Mouse grafts combined 10^7 T-cell-depleted bone marrow cells with 10^6 splenic CD5+ T cells. Mice had MHC-mismatched B6 into BALB/c GVHD, sampled day 7 or 14. Sequencing was performed with immunoSEQ multiplex PCR; in TCRdb, only in-frame clones are kept and a portion is missing. The repertoire holds roughly 2,700 clones, with nearly 50% as singletons. Sequencing was performed on lymph node tissue. This TCR came from a female BALB/c mouse given C57BL/6 T cells with graft-versus-host disease after an allogeneic hematopoietic cell transplant. This chain uses TRBV12-1 with TRBJ2-5; 11 positions agree with TRBD2. The CDR3: CASSLERTGGIQDTQYF. Incomplete CDR3 DNA: TGTGCCAGCTCTCTCGAACGGACTGGGGGGATCCAAGACACCCAGTAC.